The sequence of this T cell receptor beta chain was determined in a study of beta chain features in type 1 diabetes. Per germline, CDR1 MDHEN and CDR2 SYDVKM. V shed 7 bases, J shed 5 bases, and the junction held 9 bases outside the gene matches. This CDR3 spans 14 amino acids. The single heparinised draw taken from each donor contained roughly 110 mL of blood on average. This clone came up a few times. Investigators reverse transcribed all isolated RNA, so they sequenced expressed TCRB transcripts. Clones were sequenced by immunoSEQ multiplex PCR, and TCRdb holds only the in-frame ones, with some missing. The data show 150,000 to 190,000 clones, roughly 8.1% seen once.

This TCR was recovered from a man between 18 and 35 years old in good health. The sequenced sample consisted of central memory CD4+ T cells from blood. This chain joins TRBV28 and TRBJ2-3; 7 bases line up with TRBD1. CDR3 sequence reads: CASTQQGVGDTQYF. Here the CDR3 DNA reads TGTGCCAGCACCCAGCAGGGGGTGGGAGATACGCAGTATTTT.